Listed below are T cell receptor beta chains from one sample, sequenced in a study of cytomegalovirus exposure and HLA in healthy donors. Using immunoSEQ multiplex PCR, the repertoire was profiled, and TCRdb retains in-frame clones only, with some absent. The data show 150,000 to 200,000 clones, around four fifths seen once. Sequenced material: PBMCs. The source is a man in his late teens or twenties in good health and CMV-seronegative. CDR3s include the opening cysteine and the closing phenylalanine or tryptophan. Each record gives: V gene, CDR3 length, J gene, CDR3 protein.

V: TRBV11-1; length: 14; J: TRBJ1-5; CDR3: CASLNSGGRQPQHF
V: TRBV19; length: 15; J: TRBJ1-3; CDR3: CASSRGRSSGNTIYF
V: TRBV6-4; length: 15; J: TRBJ2-3; CDR3: CASSARAGGTDTQYF
V: TRBV19; length: 14; J: TRBJ1-2; CDR3: CASSIDRTVYGYTF
V: TRBV19; length: 16; J: TRBJ2-7; CDR3: CASSRGWDGQAYEQYF
V: TRBV6-1; length: 15; J: TRBJ2-7; CDR3: CASSDPGTGSWEQYF
V: TRBV27; length: 15; J: TRBJ2-7; CDR3: CASSLGAGGPYEQYF
V: TRBV28; length: 14; J: TRBJ2-2; CDR3: CASSRGANTGELFF
V: TRBV18; length: 13; J: TRBJ2-5; CDR3: CASSPPSVETQYF
V: TRBV10-2; length: 13; J: TRBJ2-1; CDR3: CASISGHYNEQFF
V: TRBV19; length: 13; J: TRBJ2-1; CDR3: CASSIGGGYEQFF
V: TRBV15; length: 15; J: TRBJ2-7; CDR3: CATSRDRGETYEQYF
V: TRBV6-6; length: 12; J: TRBJ2-5; CDR3: CASDRGRETQYF
V: TRBV5-1; length: 15; J: TRBJ1-4; CDR3: CASSRAGDPNEKLFF
V: TRBV6-5; length: 14; J: TRBJ1-4; CDR3: CASSWTGRGEKLFF
V: TRBV28; length: 21; J: TRBJ1-2; CDR3: CASSLFRWAGPREVPNYGYTF
V: TRBV18; length: 14; J: TRBJ1-3; CDR3: CASSQEQEGNTIYF
V: TRBV18; length: 15; J: TRBJ2-3; CDR3: CASSLYERPPDTQYF
V: TRBV9; length: 15; J: TRBJ2-1; CDR3: CASSVHRGPFNEQFF
V: TRBV28; length: 13; J: TRBJ1-4; CDR3: CASIGGWNEKLFF
V: TRBV19; length: 12; J: TRBJ1-2; CDR3: CASSLPDYGYTF
V: TRBV7-3; length: 16; J: TRBJ2-2; CDR3: CASSFWSPGGTGELFF
V: TRBV6-1; length: 14; J: TRBJ2-7; CDR3: CATSLAGASYEQYF
V: TRBV7-2; length: 15; J: TRBJ1-2; CDR3: CASSLGAGGNYGYTF
V: TRBV7-8; length: 13; J: TRBJ2-1; CDR3: CASSLRYYNEQFF
V: TRBV28; length: 15; J: TRBJ1-4; CDR3: CASRSAGGTNEKLFF
V: TRBV6-5; length: 15; J: TRBJ2-7; CDR3: CASRWTILSSYEQYF
V: TRBV6-1; length: 15; J: TRBJ1-5; CDR3: CASSEAGEASQPQHF
V: TRBV2; length: 14; J: TRBJ2-3; CDR3: CASSEPDRGQTQYF
V: TRBV4-1; length: 13; J: TRBJ2-7; CDR3: CASSQEGHYEQYF
V: TRBV6-5; length: 16; J: TRBJ2-1; CDR3: CASSSPTSGRVFEQFF
V: TRBV6-5; length: 16; J: TRBJ2-3; CDR3: CASSYGGSGRAGTQYF
V: TRBV12-5; length: 15; J: TRBJ2-7; CDR3: CASGQLAGESYEQYF
V: TRBV5-4; length: 15; J: TRBJ2-7; CDR3: CASSSGTGGQYEQYF
V: TRBV7-2; length: 16; J: TRBJ2-5; CDR3: CASSLALRGGRETQYF
V: TRBV5-1; length: 13; J: TRBJ2-3; CDR3: CASSPGGTDTQYF
V: TRBV4-1; length: 13; J: TRBJ2-1; CDR3: CASSYPGGNEQFF
V: TRBV5-1; length: 15; J: TRBJ2-3; CDR3: CASSQALAGTDTQYF
V: TRBV6-5; length: 14; J: TRBJ2-2; CDR3: CASSRQGHTGELFF
V: TRBV28; length: 14; J: TRBJ1-3; CDR3: CASSRAGVGNTIYF
V: TRBV5-6; length: 16; J: TRBJ1-1; CDR3: CASSLARSWRRTEAFF
V: TRBV4-1; length: 16; J: TRBJ2-5; CDR3: CASSRGSGSSRETQYF
V: TRBV5-6; length: 14; J: TRBJ2-5; CDR3: CASSFPTGTETQYF
V: TRBV7-3; length: 14; J: TRBJ2-7; CDR3: CASSLMLGPYEQYF
V: TRBV11-2; length: 13; J: TRBJ2-1; CDR3: CASSLPAGGEQLF
V: TRBV27; length: 12; J: TRBJ2-7; CDR3: CASSVQGGEQYF
V: TRBV7-6; length: 14; J: TRBJ1-6; CDR3: CASSRTGNNSPLHF
V: TRBV28; length: 15; J: TRBJ2-2; CDR3: CASRPGTGEIGELFF
V: TRBV29-1; length: 12; J: TRBJ2-3; CDR3: CSEWEVSDTQYF
V: TRBV18; length: 15; J: TRBJ1-5; CDR3: CASSPSRGIGQPQHF
V: TRBV5-1; length: 13; J: TRBJ2-2; CDR3: CASTLTNTGELFF
V: TRBV2; length: 13; J: TRBJ2-7; CDR3: CASKRQGTYEQYF
V: TRBV5-5; length: 12; J: TRBJ1-6; CDR3: CASSSTASPLHF
V: TRBV15; length: 14; J: TRBJ2-3; CDR3: CATSSGLEADTQYF
V: TRBV5-6; length: 16; J: TRBJ2-6; CDR3: CASSLFGRAGANVLTF